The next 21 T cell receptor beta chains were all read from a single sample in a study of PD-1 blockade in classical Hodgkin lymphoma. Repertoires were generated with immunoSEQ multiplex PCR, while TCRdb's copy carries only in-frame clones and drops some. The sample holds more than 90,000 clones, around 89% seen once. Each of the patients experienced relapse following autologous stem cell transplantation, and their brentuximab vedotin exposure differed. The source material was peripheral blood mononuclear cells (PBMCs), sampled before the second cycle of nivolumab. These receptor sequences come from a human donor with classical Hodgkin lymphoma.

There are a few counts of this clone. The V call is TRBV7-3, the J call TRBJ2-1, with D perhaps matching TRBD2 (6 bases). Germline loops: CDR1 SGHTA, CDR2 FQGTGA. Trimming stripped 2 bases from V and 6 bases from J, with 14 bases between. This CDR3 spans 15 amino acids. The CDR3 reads CASSLGQGGSNEQFF. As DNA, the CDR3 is TGTGCCAGCAGCTTAGGGCAGGGAGGATCCAATGAGCAGTTCTTC.

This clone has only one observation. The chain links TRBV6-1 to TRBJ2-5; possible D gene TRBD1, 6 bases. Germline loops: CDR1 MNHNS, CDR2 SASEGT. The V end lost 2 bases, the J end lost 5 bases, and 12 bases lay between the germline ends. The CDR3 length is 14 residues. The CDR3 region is CASSEPGAVETQYF. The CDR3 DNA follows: TGTGCCAGCAGTGAACCAGGGGCGGTGGAGACCCAGTACTTC.

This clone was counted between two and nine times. CDR3 in amino acids: CAWRQGFDYGYTF. As DNA, the CDR3 is TGTGCCTGGAGACAGGGATTTGACTATGGCTACACCTTC. The rearrangement joins TRBV30 to TRBJ1-2, with D possibly TRBD1 on 6 matching bases. This CDR3 region has 13 residues. Trimming stripped 3 bases from V and 3 bases from J, with 11 bases between. Looked up from germline, CDR1 is GTSNPN and CDR2 is SVGIG (reference sequence).

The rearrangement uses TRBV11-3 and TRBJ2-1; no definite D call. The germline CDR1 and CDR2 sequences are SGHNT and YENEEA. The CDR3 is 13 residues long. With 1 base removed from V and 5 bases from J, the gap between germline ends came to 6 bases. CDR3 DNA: TGTGCCAGCAGCTTAGGTCCGAACAATGAGCAGTTCTTC. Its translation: CASSLGPNNEQFF.

This CDR3 reads CASSQESRDYEQYF. The CDR3 region has the DNA TGCGCCAGCAGCCAAGAGTCACGGGACTACGAGCAGTACTTC. V and J are TRBV4-3 and TRBJ2-7; D may be TRBD2 (5 bases). CDR3 size: 14 residues. From germline, CDR1 is LGHNA and CDR2 YSLEER. Between the trimmed V and J ends, which lost 0 bases and 3 bases, there was a span of 9 bases.

The CDR3 protein is CAWSVNRGRVGELFF. CDR3 DNA sequence: TGTGCCTGGAGTGTGAACAGGGGGCGAGTCGGGGAGCTGTTTTTT. The chain is built from TRBV30 and TRBJ2-2; 9 bases match TRBD1. The CDR3 totals 15 residues. Germline V lookup: CDR1 GTSNPN, CDR2 SVGIG (reference sequence). V dropped 0 bases and J dropped 7; count of bases not matched to a gene: 6. Full variable domain (missing parts from reference TRBV30 and TRBJ2-2): SQTIHQWPATLVQPVGSPLSLECTVEGTSNPNLYWYRQAAGRGLQLLFYSVGIGQISSEVPQNLSASRPQDRQFILSSKKLLLSDSGFYLCAWSVNRGRVGELFFGEGSRLTVL.

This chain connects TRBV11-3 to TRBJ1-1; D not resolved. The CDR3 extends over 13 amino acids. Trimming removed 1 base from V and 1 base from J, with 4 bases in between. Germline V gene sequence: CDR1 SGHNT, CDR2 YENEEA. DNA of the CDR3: TGTGCCAGCAGCTTAGTGCCGAACACTGAAGCTTTCTTT. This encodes CASSLVPNTEAFF.

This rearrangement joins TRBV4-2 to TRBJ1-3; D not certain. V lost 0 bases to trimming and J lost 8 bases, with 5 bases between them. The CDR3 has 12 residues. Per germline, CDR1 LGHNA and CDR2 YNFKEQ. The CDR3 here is CASSQDLYTIYF. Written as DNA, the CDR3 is TGTGCCAGCAGCCAAGATCTATACACCATATATTTT.

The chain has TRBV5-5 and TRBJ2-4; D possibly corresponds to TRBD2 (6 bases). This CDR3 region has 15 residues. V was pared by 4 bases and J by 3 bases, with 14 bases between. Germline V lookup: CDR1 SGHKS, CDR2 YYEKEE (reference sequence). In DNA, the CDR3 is TGTGCCAGCAGCCCTGGGGGGTTTGGCAAAAACATTCAGTACTTC. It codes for CASSPGGFGKNIQYF.

The CDR3 coding sequence is TGTGCCAGCAGCTTAGGAGGGCTAGCGGGGGGCACCTACGAGCAGTACTTC. It codes for CASSLGGLAGGTYEQYF. This chain links TRBV7-8 with TRBJ2-7; 11 bases agree with TRBD2. Germline values: CDR1 SGHVS, CDR2 FQNEAQ. The CDR3 has 17 residues. V lost 1 base and J lost 2; bases outside the gene matches: 7. The whole variable domain, filled in from reference TRBV7-8 and TRBJ2-7, reads GAGVSQSPRYKVAKRGQDVALRCDPISGHVSLFWYQQALGQGPEFLTYFQNEAQLDKSGLPSDRFFAERPEGSVSTLKIQRTQQEDSAVYLCASSLGGLAGGTYEQYFGPGTRLTVT.

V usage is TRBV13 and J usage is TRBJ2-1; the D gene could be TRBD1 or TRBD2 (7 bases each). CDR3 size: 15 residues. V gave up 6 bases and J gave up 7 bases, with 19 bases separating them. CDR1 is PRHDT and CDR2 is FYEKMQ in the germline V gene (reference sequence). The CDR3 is CASSPRGGATNEQFF. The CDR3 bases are TGTGCCAGCAGTCCCAGGGGGGGGGCAACGAATGAGCAGTTCTTC.

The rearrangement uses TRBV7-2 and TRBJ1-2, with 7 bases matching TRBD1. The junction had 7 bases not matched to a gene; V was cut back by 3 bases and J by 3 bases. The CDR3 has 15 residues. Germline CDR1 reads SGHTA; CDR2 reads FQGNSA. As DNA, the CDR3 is TGTGCCAGCAGCTTTCTTGACAGGGACTACTATGGCTACACCTTC. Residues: CASSFLDRDYYGYTF.

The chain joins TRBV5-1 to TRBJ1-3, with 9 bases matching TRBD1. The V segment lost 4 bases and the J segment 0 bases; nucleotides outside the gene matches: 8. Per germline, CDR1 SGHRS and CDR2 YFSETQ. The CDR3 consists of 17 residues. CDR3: CASSPRTGALSGNTIYF. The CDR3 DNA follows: TGCGCCAGCAGCCCCAGGACAGGGGCGCTCTCTGGAAACACCATATATTTT.

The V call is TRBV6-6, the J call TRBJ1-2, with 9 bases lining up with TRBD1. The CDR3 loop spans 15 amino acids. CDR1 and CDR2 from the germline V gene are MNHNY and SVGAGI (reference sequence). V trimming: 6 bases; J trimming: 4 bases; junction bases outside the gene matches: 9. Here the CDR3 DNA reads TGTGCCAGCAGCCTTCCGGGACAGGGCCCCTATGGCTACACCTTC. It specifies CASSLPGQGPYGYTF.

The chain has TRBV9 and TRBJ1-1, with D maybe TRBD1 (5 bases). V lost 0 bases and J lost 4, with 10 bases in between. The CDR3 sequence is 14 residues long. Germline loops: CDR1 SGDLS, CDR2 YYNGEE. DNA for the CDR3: TGTGCCAGCAGCGTAGTGAGGGGTAGCACTGAAGCTTTCTTT. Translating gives CASSVVRGSTEAFF.

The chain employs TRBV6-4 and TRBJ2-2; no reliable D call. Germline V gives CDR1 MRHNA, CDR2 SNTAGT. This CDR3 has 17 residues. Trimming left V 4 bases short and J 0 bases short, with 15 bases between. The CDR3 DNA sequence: TGTGCCAGCAGTGCCGAGGCGAAGACAACGAACACCGGGGAGCTGTTTTTT. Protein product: CASSAEAKTTNTGELFF.

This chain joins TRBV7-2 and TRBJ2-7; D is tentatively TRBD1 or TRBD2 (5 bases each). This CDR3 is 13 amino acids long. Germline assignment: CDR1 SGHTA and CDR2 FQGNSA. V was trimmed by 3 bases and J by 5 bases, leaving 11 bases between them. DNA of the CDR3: TGTGCCAGCAGCTTCCTCGGGACGGACGAGCAGTACTTC. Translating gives CASSFLGTDEQYF.

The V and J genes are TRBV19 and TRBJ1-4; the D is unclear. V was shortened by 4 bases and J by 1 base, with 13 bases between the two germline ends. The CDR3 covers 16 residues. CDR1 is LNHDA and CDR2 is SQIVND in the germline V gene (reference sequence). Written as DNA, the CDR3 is TGTGCCAGTAGTACCCTGTTGGAGGGAACTAATGAAAAACTGTTTTTT. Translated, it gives CASSTLLEGTNEKLFF.

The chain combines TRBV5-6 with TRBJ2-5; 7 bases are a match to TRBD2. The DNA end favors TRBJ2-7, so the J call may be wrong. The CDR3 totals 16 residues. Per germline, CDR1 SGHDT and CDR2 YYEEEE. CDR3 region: CASSPTGTGGSYEQYF. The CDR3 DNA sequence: TGTGCCAGCAGCCCTACCGGGACGGGGGGATCCTACGAGCAGTACTTC.

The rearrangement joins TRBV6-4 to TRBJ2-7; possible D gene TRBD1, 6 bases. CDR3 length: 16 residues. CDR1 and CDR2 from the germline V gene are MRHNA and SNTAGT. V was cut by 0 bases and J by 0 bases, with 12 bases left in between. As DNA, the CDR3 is TGTGCCAGCAGTGACTCAGGTACAGGGCTCTCCTACGAGCAGTACTTC. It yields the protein CASSDSGTGLSYEQYF.

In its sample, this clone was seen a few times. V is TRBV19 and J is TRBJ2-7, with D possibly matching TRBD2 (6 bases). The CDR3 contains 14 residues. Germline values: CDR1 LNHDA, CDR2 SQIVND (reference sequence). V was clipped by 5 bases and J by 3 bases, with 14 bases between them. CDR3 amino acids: CASSEGGGGYEQYF. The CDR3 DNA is TGTGCCAGTAGTGAGGGAGGCGGAGGCTACGAGCAGTACTTC.